This is a list of T cell receptor beta chains from one sample in a study of T cells in Graves' hyperthyroidism and ophthalmopathy. MiXCR was run by TCRdb on the multiplex PCR reads, yielding one entry per CDR3 protein. The sample lists about 500,000 distinct CDR3 sequences; 15% to 20% were seen once. The sequencing sample was made of blood. The receptors shown here come from a woman aged 25 to 39 with Graves' ophthalmopathy. The CDR3 runs from the conserved cysteine through the conserved F or W. Each record gives: clone size, J gene, V gene, D gene, CDR3 DNA, CDR3 protein. The D gene is left open where the match is weak. A clone size is listed for some rows: how often the clone was seen (once, few, many), or a class if it is expanded.

>many|TRBJ2-1|TRBV7-2|-
TGTGCCAGCAGCTTATCGGTTAAACAAGAGCAGTTCTTC
CASSLSVKQEQFF
>-|TRBJ1-3|TRBV11-1|-
TGTGCCAGCAGCAAGGAAGGAATAGGCGGAAACACCATATATTTT
CASSKEGIGGNTIYF
>-|TRBJ2-5|TRBV5-8|TRBD2
TGTGCCAGCAGCTTGGCCGGGACTAGCGGGAGTATCGGAGAGACCCAGTACTTC
CASSLAGTSGSIGETQYF
>-|TRBJ2-7|TRBV13|-
TGTGCCAGCAGCCCCCCCCAGGGCCACGAGCAGTACTTC
CASSPPQGHEQYF
>-|TRBJ2-4|TRBV6-6|-
TGTGCCAGCAGTTACTCGCCAGGGGTAGTGGTCAAAAACATTCAGTACTTC
CASSYSPGVVVKNIQYF
>-|TRBJ2-5|TRBV7-3|TRBD1
TGTGCCAGCAGCCCGACAGGGACAGGGGGCAGGGAGACCCAGTACTTC
CASSPTGTGGRETQYF
>-|TRBJ1-6|TRBV6-2/TRBV6-3|-
TGTGCCAGCAGTGATTTTACAGGGACTTCACCCCTCCACTTT
CASSDFTGTSPLHF
>-|TRBJ2-7|TRBV4-3|TRBD1
TGCGCCAGCAGGGGACAGGCGGTTACCTACGAGCAGTACTTC
CASRGQAVTYEQYF
>many|TRBJ2-7|TRBV12-3/TRBV12-4|-
TGTGCCAGCAAACTCGGGGGCGGGCTCGAGCAGTACTTC
CASKLGGGLEQYF
>few|TRBJ2-1|TRBV6-1|-
TGTGCCAGCAGTGAGGGACTTGGTTCCTACAATGAGCAGTTCTTC
CASSEGLGSYNEQFF
>few|TRBJ1-1|TRBV6-1|-
TGTGCCAGCAGTACACGGGGGAACACTGAAGCTTTCTTT
CASSTRGNTEAFF
>-|TRBJ1-6|TRBV10-3|-
TGTGCCATCAGTGGACAGGTCGATTCACCCCTCCACTTT
CAISGQVDSPLHF
>many|TRBJ2-2|TRBV12-3/TRBV12-4|-
TGTGCCAGCAGTCAGACTAGACAGAACACCGGGGAGCTGTTTTTT
CASSQTRQNTGELFF
>few|TRBJ2-2|TRBV9|TRBD2
TGTGCCAGCAGCCCTCATGGACTAGCGGGGAACACCGGGGAGCTGTTTTTT
CASSPHGLAGNTGELFF
>-|TRBJ1-6|TRBV10-1|-
TGCGCCAGCAGTGAAGGAGGTTCACCCCTCCACTTT
CASSEGGSPLHF
>many|TRBJ2-7|TRBV7-3|-
TGTGCCAGCAGCTTAAACGGACCGGCCTTCGGCGAGCAGTACTTC
CASSLNGPAFGEQYF
>-|TRBJ1-1|TRBV28|TRBD1
TGTGCCAGCATCCTCCGAGGACAGGGCCCTGGTGAAGCTTTCTTT
CASILRGQGPGEAFF
>-|TRBJ2-7|TRBV20-1|TRBD2
TGCAGTGCTAGAGACCCTGTAGCGGGATCCCTCTACGAGCAGTACTTC
CSARDPVAGSLYEQYF
>many|TRBJ1-1|TRBV6-5|-
TGTGCCAGCAGTTACTCCAGCCCTTTCCCGAACACTGAAGCTTTCTTT
CASSYSSPFPNTEAFF
>many|TRBJ1-4|TRBV7-2|-
TGTGCCAGCAGCCCAGCGAATGAAAAACTGTTTTTT
CASSPANEKLFF
>-|TRBJ2-3|TRBV6-2/TRBV6-3|-
TGTGCCAGCAGACCCTGGAGTATTAGTTTTGGAGATACGCAGTATTTT
CASRPWSISFGDTQYF
>-|TRBJ2-2|TRBV9|TRBD1
TGTGCCAGCAGCGTAGCTGAGGGGGCGCGGACCGGGGAGCTGTTTTTT
CASSVAEGARTGELFF
>-|TRBJ2-2|TRBV12-3/TRBV12-4|TRBD1
TGTGCCAGCAGTTCCCAACGCCAGGGGGCCGGCACCGGGGAGCTGTTTTTT
CASSSQRQGAGTGELFF
>-|TRBJ2-7|TRBV5-4|-
TGTGCCAGCAGCTTGGGTACGGGGATAAAGAACTACGAGCAGTACTTC
CASSLGTGIKNYEQYF
>few|TRBJ1-5|TRBV7-9|TRBD1
TGTGCCAGCAGCTCGGACAGGGGTGTACATCAGCCCCAGCATTTT
CASSSDRGVHQPQHF
>-|TRBJ1-2|TRBV19|-
TGTGCCAGTACCCCGGGGCATAACCAAGGCTACACCTTC
CASTPGHNQGYTF
>many|TRBJ2-7|TRBV7-2|-
TGTGCCAGCGCCGGGGGCGCCTTAGGGTTGCAGTACTTC
CASAGGALGLQYF
>few|TRBJ1-1|TRBV5-6|-
TGTGCCAGCAGCTTGACTCTTGGGGGGCCAAGCACTGAAGCTTTCTTT
CASSLTLGGPSTEAFF
>many|TRBJ2-3|TRBV20-1|-
TGCAGTGCCCCGCCCCATGCGGGAAGCACAGATACGCAGTATTTT
CSAPPHAGSTDTQYF
>many|TRBJ2-1|TRBV20-1|-
TGCAGTGCTAGAGGGACAGAGATCGCCTACAATGAGCAGTTCTTC
CSARGTEIAYNEQFF
>few|TRBJ2-1|TRBV12-3/TRBV12-4|-
TGTGCCAGCAGCCCCCACGGGGATGAGCAGTTCTTC
CASSPHGDEQFF
>many|TRBJ2-5|TRBV12-3/TRBV12-4|-
TGTGCCAGCACCTCCGGTGGGGGGCAAGAGACCCAGTACTTC
CASTSGGGQETQYF
>many|TRBJ2-1|TRBV4-3|TRBD2
TGCGCCAGCAGCCAAGAATCCTTAGCGGGAATCTACAATGAGCAGTTCTTC
CASSQESLAGIYNEQFF
>-|TRBJ1-5|TRBV4-3|-
TGCGCCAGCAGCCAGGTCCTCAATCAGCCCCAGCATTTT
CASSQVLNQPQHF
>many|TRBJ1-5|TRBV2|-
TGTGCCAGCAGTGAAAACTCAAATAGCAATCAGCCCCAGCATTTT
CASSENSNSNQPQHF
>few|TRBJ1-2|TRBV29-1|-
TGCAGCGTTAGGGCGGCGCAGGAAGATGGCTACACCTTC
CSVRAAQEDGYTF
>many|TRBJ2-5|TRBV27|-
TGTGCCAGCAGCTTGTCGGTGTACCAAGAGACCCAGTACTTC
CASSLSVYQETQYF
>many|TRBJ2-2|TRBV7-2|-
TGTGCCAGCAGCTTGTCGAGCACCGGCACCGGGGAGCTGTTTTTT
CASSLSSTGTGELFF
>many|TRBJ2-1|TRBV20-1|TRBD2
TGCAGTGCTCGTAGCGGGAGGTCCTACAATGAGCAGTTCTTC
CSARSGRSYNEQFF
>-|TRBJ1-4|TRBV28|-
TGTGCCAGCAGCCTAGGGCAGGGGCTCTCACGTGCCGAAAAACTGTTTTTT
CASSLGQGLSRAEKLFF
>many|TRBJ2-1|TRBV6-2/TRBV6-3|-
TGTGCCAGCAGTCCCCCCGGGCGTGCGGGCTATGAGCAGTTCTTC
CASSPPGRAGYEQFF
>few|TRBJ1-1|TRBV20-1|-
TGCAGTGCTAGAGACCCCCGGGAGGTGAACACTGAAGCTTTCTTT
CSARDPREVNTEAFF
>-|TRBJ2-5|TRBV13|-
TGTGCCAGCAGTAATCAAGGTTCCCAGTACTTC
CASSNQGSQYF
>many|TRBJ1-1|TRBV6-1|-
TGTGCCAGCAGTCTCGACACCTACACTGAAGCTTTCTTT
CASSLDTYTEAFF
>few|TRBJ2-5|TRBV4-2|-
TGTGCCAGCAGCCAGGGCATCCTTCAGGGGTATTGGGAGACCCAGTACTTC
CASSQGILQGYWETQYF
>many|TRBJ1-5|TRBV20-1|-
TGCAGTGCTGGCGGACAGTACGGTCAGCCCCAGCATTTT
CSAGGQYGQPQHF
>many|TRBJ2-5|TRBV7-2|TRBD1
TGTGCCAGCAGCTTCCGGGACAGACAAGAGACCCAGTACTTC
CASSFRDRQETQYF